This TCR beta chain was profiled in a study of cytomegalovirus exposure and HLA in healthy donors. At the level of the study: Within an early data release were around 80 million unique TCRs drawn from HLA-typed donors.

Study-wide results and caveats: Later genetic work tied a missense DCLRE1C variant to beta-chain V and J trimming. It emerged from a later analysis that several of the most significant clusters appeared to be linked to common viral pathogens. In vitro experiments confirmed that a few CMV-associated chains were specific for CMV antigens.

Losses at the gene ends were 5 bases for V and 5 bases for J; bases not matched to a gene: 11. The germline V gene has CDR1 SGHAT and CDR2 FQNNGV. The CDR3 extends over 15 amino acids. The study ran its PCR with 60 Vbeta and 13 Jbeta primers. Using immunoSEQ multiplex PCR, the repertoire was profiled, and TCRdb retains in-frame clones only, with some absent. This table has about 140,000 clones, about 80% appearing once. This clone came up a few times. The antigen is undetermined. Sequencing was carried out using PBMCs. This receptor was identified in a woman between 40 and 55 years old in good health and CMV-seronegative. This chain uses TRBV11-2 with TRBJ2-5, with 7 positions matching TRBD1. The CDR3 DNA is TGTGCCAGCAGCACTGGGACAGATATCGGGGAGACCCAGTACTTC. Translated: CASSTGTDIGETQYF. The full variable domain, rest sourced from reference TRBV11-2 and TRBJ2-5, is EAGVAQSPRYKIIEKRQSVAFWCNPISGHATLYWYQQILGQGPKLLIQFQNNGVVDDSQLPKDRFSAERLKGVDSTLKIQPAKLEDSAVYLCASSTGTDIGETQYFGPGTRLLVL.